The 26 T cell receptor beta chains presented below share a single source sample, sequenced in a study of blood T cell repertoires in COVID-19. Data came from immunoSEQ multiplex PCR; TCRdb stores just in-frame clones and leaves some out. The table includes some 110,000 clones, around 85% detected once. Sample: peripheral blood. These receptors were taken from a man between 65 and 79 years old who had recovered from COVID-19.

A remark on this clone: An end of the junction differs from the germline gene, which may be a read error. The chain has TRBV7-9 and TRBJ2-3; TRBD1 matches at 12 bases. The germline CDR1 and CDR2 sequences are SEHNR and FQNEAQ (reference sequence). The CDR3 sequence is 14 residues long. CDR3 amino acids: CASSVPGTGGALDF. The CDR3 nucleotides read TGTGCCAGCAGCGTGCCCGGGACAGGGGGCGCTTTGGATTTT.

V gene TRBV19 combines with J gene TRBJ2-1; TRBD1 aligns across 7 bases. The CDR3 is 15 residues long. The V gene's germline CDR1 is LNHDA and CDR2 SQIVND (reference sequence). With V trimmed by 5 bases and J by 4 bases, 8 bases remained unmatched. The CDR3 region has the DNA TGTGCCAGTAGTCGACAGGGACGAGGTTACAATGAGCAGTTCTTC. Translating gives CASSRQGRGYNEQFF. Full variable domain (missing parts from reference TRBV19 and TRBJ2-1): DGGITQSPKYLFRKEGQNVTLSCEQNLNHDAMYWYRQDPGQGLRLIYYSQIVNDFQKGDIAEGYSVSREKKESFPLTVTSAQKNPTAFYLCASSRQGRGYNEQFFGPGTRLTVL.

As DNA, the CDR3 is TGCGCCAGCAGCTTGGGGCCGGGGCAGGGGCCGCCCCAGCATTTT. Amino acid sequence: CASSLGPGQGPPQHF. The chain uses TRBV5-1 and TRBJ1-5, with D perhaps TRBD1 (6 bases). Germline V gives CDR1 SGHRS, CDR2 YFSETQ. V was trimmed by 0 bases and J by 9 bases, leaving 16 bases between them. The CDR3 totals 15 residues. The variable domain in full, with the rest retrieved from reference TRBV5-1 and TRBJ1-5, is KAGVTQTPRYLIKTRGQQVTLSCSPISGHRSVSWYQQTPGQGLQFLFEYFSETQRNKGNFPGRFSGRQFSNSRSEMNVSTLELGDSALYLCASSLGPGQGPPQHFGDGTRLSIL.

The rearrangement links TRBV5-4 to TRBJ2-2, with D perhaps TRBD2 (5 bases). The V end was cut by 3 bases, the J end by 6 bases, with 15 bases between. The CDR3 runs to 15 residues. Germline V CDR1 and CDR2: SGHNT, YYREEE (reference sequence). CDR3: CASSSPRSGAGELFF. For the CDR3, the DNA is TGTGCCAGCAGCTCCCCTAGAAGCGGTGCCGGGGAGCTGTTTTTT.

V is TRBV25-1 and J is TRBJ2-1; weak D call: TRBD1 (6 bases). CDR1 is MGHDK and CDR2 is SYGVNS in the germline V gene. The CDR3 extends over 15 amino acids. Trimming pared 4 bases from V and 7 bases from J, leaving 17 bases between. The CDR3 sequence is CASSGWVGRGNEQFF. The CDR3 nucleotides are TGTGCCAGCAGTGGTTGGGTGGGCAGGGGTAATGAGCAGTTCTTC. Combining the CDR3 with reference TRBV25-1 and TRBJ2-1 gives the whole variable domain EADIYQTPRYLVIGTGKKITLECSQTMGHDKMYWYQQDPGMELHLIHYSYGVNSTEKGDLSSESTVSRIRTEHFPLTLESARPSHTSQYLCASSGWVGRGNEQFFGPGTRLTVL.

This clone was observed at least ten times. This CDR3 reads CASSPGTDSTDTQYF. The CDR3 DNA follows: TGTGCCAGCAGCCCGGGGACAGATAGCACAGATACGCAGTATTTT. The chain uses TRBV11-1 and TRBJ2-3; 7 nucleotides match TRBD1. V trimming: 5 bases; J trimming: 0 bases; junction bases outside the gene matches: 5. The germline CDR1 and CDR2 sequences are SGHAT and FQDESV (reference sequence). The CDR3 has 15 amino acids.

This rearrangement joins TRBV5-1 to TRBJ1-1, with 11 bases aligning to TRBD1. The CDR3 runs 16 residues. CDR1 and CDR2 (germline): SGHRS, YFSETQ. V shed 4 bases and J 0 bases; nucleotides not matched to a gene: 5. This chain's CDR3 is CASSPWTGGLNTEAFF. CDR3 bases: TGCGCCAGCAGCCCTTGGACAGGGGGCCTGAACACTGAAGCTTTCTTT.

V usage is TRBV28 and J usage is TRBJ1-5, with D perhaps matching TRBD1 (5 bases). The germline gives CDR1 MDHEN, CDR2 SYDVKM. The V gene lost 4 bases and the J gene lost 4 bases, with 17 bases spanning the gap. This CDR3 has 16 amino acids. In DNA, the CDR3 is TGTGCCAGCAGTTCCCAAGTAGGGGCAAGAAATCAGCCCCAGCATTTT. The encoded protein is CASSSQVGARNQPQHF.

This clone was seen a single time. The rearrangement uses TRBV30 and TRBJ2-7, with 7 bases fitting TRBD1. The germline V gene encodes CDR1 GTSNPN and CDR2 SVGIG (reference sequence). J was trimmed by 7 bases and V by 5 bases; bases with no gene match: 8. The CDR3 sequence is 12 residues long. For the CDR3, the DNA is TGTGCCTGGGATGACAGGGCGGAGGAGCAGTACTTC. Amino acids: CAWDDRAEEQYF. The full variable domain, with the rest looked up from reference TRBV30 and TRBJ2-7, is SQTIHQWPATLVQPVGSPLSLECTVEGTSNPNLYWYRQAAGRGLQLLFYSVGIGQISSEVPQNLSASRPQDRQFILSSKKLLLSDSGFYLCAWDDRAEEQYFGPGTRLTVT.

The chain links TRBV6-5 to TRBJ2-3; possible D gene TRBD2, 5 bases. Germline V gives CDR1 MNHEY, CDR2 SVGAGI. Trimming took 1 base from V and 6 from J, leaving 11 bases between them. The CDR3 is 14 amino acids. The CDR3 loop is CASSYFGLADTQYF. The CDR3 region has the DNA TGTGCCAGCAGTTACTTCGGACTGGCGGATACGCAGTATTTT.

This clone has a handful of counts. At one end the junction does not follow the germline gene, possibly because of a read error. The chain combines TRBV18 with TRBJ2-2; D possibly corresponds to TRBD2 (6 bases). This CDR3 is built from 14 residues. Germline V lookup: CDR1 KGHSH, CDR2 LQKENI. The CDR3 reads CASSLRGNPGELFF. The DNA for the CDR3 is TGTGCCAGCTCACTCCGGGGGAACCCCGGGGAGCTGTTTTTT.

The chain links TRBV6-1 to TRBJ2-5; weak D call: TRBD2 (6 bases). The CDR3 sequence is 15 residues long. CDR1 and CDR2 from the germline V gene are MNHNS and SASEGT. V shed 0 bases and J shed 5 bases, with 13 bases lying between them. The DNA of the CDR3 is TGTGCCAGCAGTGAAGCCCGACTAGGTTCTGAGACCCAGTACTTC. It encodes CASSEARLGSETQYF.

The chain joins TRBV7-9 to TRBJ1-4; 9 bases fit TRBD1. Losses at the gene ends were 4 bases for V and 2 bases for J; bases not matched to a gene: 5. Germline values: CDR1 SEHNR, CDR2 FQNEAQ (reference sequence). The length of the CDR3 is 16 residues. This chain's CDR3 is CASSSKGQGTNEKLFF. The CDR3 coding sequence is TGTGCCAGCAGCTCAAAAGGACAGGGGACTAATGAAAAACTGTTTTTT.

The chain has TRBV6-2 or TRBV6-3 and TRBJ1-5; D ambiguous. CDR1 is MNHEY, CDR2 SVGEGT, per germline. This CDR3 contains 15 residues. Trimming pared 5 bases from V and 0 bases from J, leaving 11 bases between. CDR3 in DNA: TGTGCCAGCAGTGGCGACATATATAGCAATCAGCCCCAGCATTTT. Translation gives CASSGDIYSNQPQHF.

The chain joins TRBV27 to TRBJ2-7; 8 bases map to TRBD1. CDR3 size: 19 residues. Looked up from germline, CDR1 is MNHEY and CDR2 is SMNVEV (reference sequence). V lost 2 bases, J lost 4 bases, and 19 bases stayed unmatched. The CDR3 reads CASSLRWTGTPRQKYEQYF. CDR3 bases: TGTGCCAGCAGTTTAAGATGGACAGGGACCCCCAGACAGAAGTACGAGCAGTACTTC.

The chain's CDR3 is CASSPTGQGGDTEAFF. For the CDR3, the DNA is TGTGCCAGCTCACCCACGGGACAGGGTGGCGACACTGAAGCTTTCTTT. The chain combines TRBV18 with TRBJ1-1, with 9 bases lining up with TRBD1. Germline values: CDR1 KGHSH, CDR2 LQKENI. CDR3 length equals 16 residues. The V and J ends lost 3 bases and 3 bases, in that order; junction bases with no gene match: 8. The entire variable domain, with the rest obtained from reference TRBV18 and TRBJ1-1, is as follows: NAGVMQNPRHLVRRRGQEARLRCSPMKGHSHVYWYRQLPEEGLKFMVYLQKENIIDESGMPKERFSAEFPKEGPSILRIQQVVRGDSAAYFCASSPTGQGGDTEAFFGQGTRLTVV.

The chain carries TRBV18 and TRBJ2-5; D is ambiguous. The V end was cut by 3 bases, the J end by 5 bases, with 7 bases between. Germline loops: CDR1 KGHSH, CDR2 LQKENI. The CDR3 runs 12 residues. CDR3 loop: CASSPGDETQYF. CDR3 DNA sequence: TGTGCCAGCTCACCGGGCGACGAGACCCAGTACTTC.

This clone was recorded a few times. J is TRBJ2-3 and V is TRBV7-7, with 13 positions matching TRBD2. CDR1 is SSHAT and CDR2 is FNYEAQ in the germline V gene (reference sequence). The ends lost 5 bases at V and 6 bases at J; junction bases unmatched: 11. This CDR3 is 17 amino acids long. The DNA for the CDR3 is TGTGCCAGCAGCGTACCGGGACTAGCGGGAATAGGGGATACGCAGTATTTT. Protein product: CASSVPGLAGIGDTQYF.

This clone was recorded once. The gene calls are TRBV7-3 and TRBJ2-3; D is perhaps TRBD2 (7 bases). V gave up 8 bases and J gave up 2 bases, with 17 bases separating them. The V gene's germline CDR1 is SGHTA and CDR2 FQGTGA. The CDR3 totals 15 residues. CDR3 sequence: CASGRGGLHTDTQYF. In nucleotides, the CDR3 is TGTGCCAGCGGGCGCGGGGGCCTCCACACAGATACGCAGTATTTT.

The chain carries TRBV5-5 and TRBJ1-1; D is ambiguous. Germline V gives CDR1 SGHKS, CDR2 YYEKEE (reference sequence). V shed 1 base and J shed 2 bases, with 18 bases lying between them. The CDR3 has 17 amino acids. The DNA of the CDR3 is TGTGCCAGCAGCTTGTTAGCGGACCACCCGACAAACACTGAAGCTTTCTTT. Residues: CASSLLADHPTNTEAFF.

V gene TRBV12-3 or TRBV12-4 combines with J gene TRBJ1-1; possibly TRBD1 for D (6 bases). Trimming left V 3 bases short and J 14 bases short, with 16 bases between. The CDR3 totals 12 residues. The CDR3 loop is CASSFNRAGAFF. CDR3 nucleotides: TGTGCCAGCAGTTTTAACAGGGCCGGAGCCTTCTTT.

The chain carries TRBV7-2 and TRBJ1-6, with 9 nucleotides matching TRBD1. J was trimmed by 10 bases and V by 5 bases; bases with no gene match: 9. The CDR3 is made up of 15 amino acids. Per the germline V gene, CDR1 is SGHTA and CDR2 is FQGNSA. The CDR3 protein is CASSPRPGQGSPLHF. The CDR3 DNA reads TGTGCCAGCAGCCCTAGACCGGGACAGGGCTCACCCCTCCACTTT.

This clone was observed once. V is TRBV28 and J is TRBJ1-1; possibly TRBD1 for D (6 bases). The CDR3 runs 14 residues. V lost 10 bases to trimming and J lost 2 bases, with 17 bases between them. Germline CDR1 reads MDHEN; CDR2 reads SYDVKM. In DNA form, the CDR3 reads TGTGCCACCCCAGGGGACGGGGCTAACACTGAAGCTTTCTTT. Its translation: CATPGDGANTEAFF.

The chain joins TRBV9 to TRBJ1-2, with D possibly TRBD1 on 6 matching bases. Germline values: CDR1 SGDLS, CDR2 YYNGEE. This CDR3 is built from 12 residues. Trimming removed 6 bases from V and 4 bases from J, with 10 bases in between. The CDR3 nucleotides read TGTGCCAGCACGGGGGGCGGCTATGGCTACACCTTC. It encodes CASTGGGYGYTF. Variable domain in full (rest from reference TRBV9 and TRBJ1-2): DSGVTQTPKHLITATGQRVTLRCSPRSGDLSVYWYQQSLDQGLQFLIQYYNGEERAKGNILERFSAQQFPDLHSELNLSSLELGDSALYFCASTGGGYGYTFGSGTRLTVV.

CDR3 sequence reads: CASRSFNPMTGISYNEQFF. In DNA form, the CDR3 reads TGTGCCAGCAGGTCATTTAACCCGATGACAGGGATCTCCTACAATGAGCAGTTCTTC. J is TRBJ2-1 and V is TRBV7-2, with TRBD1 matching over 7 bases. Germline loops: CDR1 SGHTA, CDR2 FQGNSA. Losses at the gene ends were 6 bases for V and 0 bases for J; bases not matched to a gene: 17. The CDR3 is 19 amino acids.

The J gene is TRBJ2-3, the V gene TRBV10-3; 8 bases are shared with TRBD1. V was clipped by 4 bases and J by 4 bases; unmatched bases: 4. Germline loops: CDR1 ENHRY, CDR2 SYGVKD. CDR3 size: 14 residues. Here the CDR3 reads CAISGQGAADTQYF. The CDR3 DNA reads TGTGCCATCAGTGGCCAGGGGGCCGCAGATACGCAGTATTTT.